The entry below gives a single TCR beta chain sequence along with its context. Its target is not known. These data come from a study of cytomegalovirus exposure and HLA in healthy donors. The PCR had 60 Vbeta and 13 Jbeta primers. Assay used: immunoSEQ multiplex PCR; TCRdb lists only in-frame clones, some missing. This sample yields 200,000 to 250,000 clones, of which roughly 90% are seen a single time; less than 1.2% belongs to the top ten. This CDR3 has 17 residues. CDR1 is SGHVS, CDR2 FNYEAQ, per germline. Trimming pared 3 bases from V and 8 bases from J, leaving 25 bases between. Points from the study as a whole: In a later analysis, parvovirus B19, influenza, CMV and Epstein-Barr virus appeared linked to several top co-occurrence clusters. A later analysis reportedly identified an Asian-associated ancestry cluster as carrying fewer N-insertions than the roughly 720-donor mean.

The material sequenced was PBMCs. This sequence joins TRBV7-6 and TRBJ1-2, with a possible D match to TRBD1 (5 bases). The origin of this receptor is a woman aged 18-30 years in good health and CMV-seronegative. The CDR3 DNA sequence: TGTGCCAGCAGCTTCTCCTCGGGTCGCGGGGGGAGGGGAGGCTACACCTTC. As protein: CASSFSSGRGGRGGYTF.